This T cell receptor (beta chain) was recovered during a study of cytomegalovirus exposure and HLA in healthy donors. 13 Jbeta primers and 60 Vbeta primers were used for the PCR. TCRdb keeps only in-frame clones here, not all; method: immunoSEQ multiplex PCR. The table has about 200,000 clones, 86% seen once. This clone was detected a few times. The CDR3 sequence is 17 residues long. This receptor was identified in a woman in her twenties or thirties in good health and CMV-seronegative. The sequencing sample was made of PBMCs. The V and J genes are TRBV12-1 and TRBJ2-3; the D call of TRBD1 is as the table states it, not checked on the DNA. TRBV12-1 is marked as a pseudogene. Written as DNA, the CDR3 is TGTGCCAGCAGCTTTTGTCTCCACCAGGGGAGTGAGGATACGCAGTATTTT. Protein sequence: CASSFCLHQGSEDTQYF.